The rows below give T cell receptor beta chains drawn from one sample of a study. TCRdb re-derived calls from the RT-PCR reads in MiXCR, one entry per CDR3 protein. Of 550,000 to 750,000 distinct CDR3 sequences in the sample, more than 13% were seen once. The sample consisted of memory CD4+ T cells from blood. Receptor source: a female donor in good health, serving as a healthy control. The CDR3 runs from the conserved cysteine through the conserved F or W. A D gene is named only where the DNA matches it firmly. Not every row has a clone size; where given, it reads once, few, many or a size class.

v_gene	j_gene	abundance	d_gene	CDR3aa	CDR3nt
TRBV12-3/TRBV12-4	TRBJ1-2	many	TRBD1	CASSYLNWDREDGYTF	TGTGCCAGCAGCTACCTTAATTGGGACAGGGAAGATGGCTACACCTTC
TRBV5-1	TRBJ2-7	.	.	CASSLGEGRGAYEQYF	TGCGCCAGCAGCTTGGGGGAGGGTAGGGGGGCCTACGAGCAGTACTTC
TRBV10-3	TRBJ1-5	.	TRBD1	CAISGDRDQPQHF	TGTGCCATCAGTGGTGACAGGGATCAGCCCCAGCATTTT
TRBV10-3	TRBJ1-1	.	TRBD1	CAISEWGTATEAFF	TGTGCCATCAGTGAGTGGGGGACAGCGACTGAAGCTTTCTTT
TRBV15	TRBJ1-3	many	.	CATSRDHGNTIYF	TGTGCCACCAGCAGAGATCATGGAAACACCATATATTTT
TRBV20-1	TRBJ1-5	.	TRBD1	CSATARDRGGNQPQHF	TGCAGTGCTACCGCCCGGGACAGGGGTGGGAATCAGCCCCAGCATTTT
TRBV10-2	TRBJ1-1	few	.	CASSLYTMNTEAFF	TGCGCCAGCAGCCTATACACAATGAACACTGAAGCTTTCTTT
TRBV11-3	TRBJ2-1	.	TRBD2	CASSRLAGGQDNEQFF	TGTGCCAGCAGCCGACTAGCGGGAGGGCAGGACAATGAGCAGTTCTTC
TRBV6-5	TRBJ1-1	few	TRBD1	CASKDRGKAFF	TGTGCCAGCAAAGACAGGGGGAAAGCTTTCTTT
TRBV12-3/TRBV12-4	TRBJ1-3	.	TRBD1	CASRETGIGNTIYF	TGTGCCAGCAGGGAGACAGGGATCGGAAACACCATATATTTT
TRBV2	TRBJ1-5	.	.	CASSVEGDDQPQHF	TGTGCCAGCAGTGTCGAAGGGGACGATCAGCCCCAGCATTTT
TRBV7-2	TRBJ1-1	.	.	CASNRPLPSTEAFF	TGTGCCAGCAACCGACCGCTTCCTAGCACTGAAGCTTTCTTT
TRBV5-6	TRBJ2-1	many	TRBD2	CASSPTWTSGGAIKFF	TGTGCCAGCAGCCCCACCTGGACTAGCGGGGGGGCCATAAAGTTCTTC
TRBV3-1	TRBJ1-1	few	.	CASSPQGGKAFF	TGTGCCAGCAGCCCCCAGGGCGGTAAGGCTTTCTTT